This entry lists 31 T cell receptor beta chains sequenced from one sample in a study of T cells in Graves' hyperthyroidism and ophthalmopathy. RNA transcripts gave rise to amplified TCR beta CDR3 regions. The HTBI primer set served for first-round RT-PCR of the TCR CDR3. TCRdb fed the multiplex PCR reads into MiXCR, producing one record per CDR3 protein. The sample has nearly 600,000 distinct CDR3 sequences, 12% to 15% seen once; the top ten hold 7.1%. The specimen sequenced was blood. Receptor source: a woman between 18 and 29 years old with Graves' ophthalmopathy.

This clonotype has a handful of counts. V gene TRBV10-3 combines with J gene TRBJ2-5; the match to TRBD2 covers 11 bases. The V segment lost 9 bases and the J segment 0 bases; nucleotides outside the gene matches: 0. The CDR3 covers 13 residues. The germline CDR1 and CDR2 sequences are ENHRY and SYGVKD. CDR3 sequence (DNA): TGTGCCATACTAGCGGGAGACCAAGAGACCCAGTACTTC. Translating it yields CAILAGDQETQYF.

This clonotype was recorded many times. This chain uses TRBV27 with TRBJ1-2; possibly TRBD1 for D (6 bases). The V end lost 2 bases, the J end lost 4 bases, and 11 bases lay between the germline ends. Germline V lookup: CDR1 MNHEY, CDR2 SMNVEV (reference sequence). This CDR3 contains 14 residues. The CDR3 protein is CASSLMGASYGYTF. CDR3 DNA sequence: TGTGCCAGCAGTTTAATGGGGGCGAGCTATGGCTACACCTTC.

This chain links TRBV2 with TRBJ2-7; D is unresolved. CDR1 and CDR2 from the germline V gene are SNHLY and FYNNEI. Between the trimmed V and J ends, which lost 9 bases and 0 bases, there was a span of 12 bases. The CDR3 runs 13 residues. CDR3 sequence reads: CASSNLLSYEQYF. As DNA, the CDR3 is TGTGCCAGTAGCAACCTCCTCTCCTACGAGCAGTACTTC. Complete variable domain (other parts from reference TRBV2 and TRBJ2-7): EPEVTQTPSHQVTQMGQEVILRCVPISNHLYFYWYRQILGQKVEFLVSFYNNEISEKSEIFDDQFSVERPDGSNFTLKIRSTKLEDSAMYFCASSNLLSYEQYFGPGTRLTVT.

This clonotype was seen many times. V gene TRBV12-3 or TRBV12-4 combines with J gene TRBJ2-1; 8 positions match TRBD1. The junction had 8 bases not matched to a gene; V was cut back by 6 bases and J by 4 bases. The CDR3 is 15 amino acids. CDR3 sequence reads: CASSPDRGRYNEQFF. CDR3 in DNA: TGTGCCAGCAGCCCTGACAGGGGCCGATACAATGAGCAGTTCTTC.

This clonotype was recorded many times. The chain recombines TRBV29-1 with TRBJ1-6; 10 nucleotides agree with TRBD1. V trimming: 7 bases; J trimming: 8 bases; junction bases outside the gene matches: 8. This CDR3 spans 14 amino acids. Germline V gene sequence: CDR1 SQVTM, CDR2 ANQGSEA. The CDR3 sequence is CSARQGATDSPLHF. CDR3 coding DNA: TGCAGCGCCCGACAGGGGGCGACGGATTCACCCCTCCACTTT.

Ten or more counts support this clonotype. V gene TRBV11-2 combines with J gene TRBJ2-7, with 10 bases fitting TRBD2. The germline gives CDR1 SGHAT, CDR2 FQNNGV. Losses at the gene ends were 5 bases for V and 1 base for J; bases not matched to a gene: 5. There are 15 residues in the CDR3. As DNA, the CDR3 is TGTGCCAGCAGCCGGGGGACTAGCGTGTCCTACGAGCAGTACTTC. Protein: CASSRGTSVSYEQYF.

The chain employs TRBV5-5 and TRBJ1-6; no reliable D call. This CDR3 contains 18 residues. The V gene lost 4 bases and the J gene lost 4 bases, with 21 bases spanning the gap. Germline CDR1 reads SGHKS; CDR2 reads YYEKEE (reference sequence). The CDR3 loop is CASSSPEKTVAYNSPLHF. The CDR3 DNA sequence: TGTGCCAGCAGCAGCCCCGAGAAAACGGTGGCGTATAATTCACCCCTCCACTTT.

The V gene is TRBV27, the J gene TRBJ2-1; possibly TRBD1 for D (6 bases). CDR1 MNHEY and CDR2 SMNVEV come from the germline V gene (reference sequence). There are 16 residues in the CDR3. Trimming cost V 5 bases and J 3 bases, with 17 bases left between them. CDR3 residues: CASSPRAGAIYNEQFF. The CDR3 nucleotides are TGTGCCAGCAGTCCCAGGGCAGGGGCGATCTACAATGAGCAGTTCTTC.

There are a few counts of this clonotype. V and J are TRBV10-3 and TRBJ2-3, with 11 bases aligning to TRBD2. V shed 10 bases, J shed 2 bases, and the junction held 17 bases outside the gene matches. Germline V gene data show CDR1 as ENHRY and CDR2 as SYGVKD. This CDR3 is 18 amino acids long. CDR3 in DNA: TGTGCCAGCAGCATGGGGGTAGCGGGAGGGGCCTTCACAGATACGCAGTATTTT. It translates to CASSMGVAGGAFTDTQYF.

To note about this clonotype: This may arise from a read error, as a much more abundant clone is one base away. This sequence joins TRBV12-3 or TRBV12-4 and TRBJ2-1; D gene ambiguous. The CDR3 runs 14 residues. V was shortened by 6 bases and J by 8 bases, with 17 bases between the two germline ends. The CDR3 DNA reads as TGTGCCAGCAGCCCCCTCATGGGTCACGATGAGCAGTTCTTC. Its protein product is CASSPLMGHDEQFF.

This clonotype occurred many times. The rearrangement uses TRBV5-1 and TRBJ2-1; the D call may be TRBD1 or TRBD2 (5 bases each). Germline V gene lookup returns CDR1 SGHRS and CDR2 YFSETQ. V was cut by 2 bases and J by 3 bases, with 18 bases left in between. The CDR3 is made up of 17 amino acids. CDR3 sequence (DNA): TGCGCCAGCAGCTTCCAGACCGGGACGGCCCTCTACAATGAGCAGTTCTTC. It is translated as CASSFQTGTALYNEQFF.

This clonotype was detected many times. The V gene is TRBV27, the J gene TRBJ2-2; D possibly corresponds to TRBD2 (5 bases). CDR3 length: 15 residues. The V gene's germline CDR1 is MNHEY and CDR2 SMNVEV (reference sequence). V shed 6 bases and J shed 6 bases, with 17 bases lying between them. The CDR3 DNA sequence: TGTGCCAGCAGCTTGCGAGGCGAGGGCGCCGGGGAGCTGTTTTTT. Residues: CASSLRGEGAGELFF.

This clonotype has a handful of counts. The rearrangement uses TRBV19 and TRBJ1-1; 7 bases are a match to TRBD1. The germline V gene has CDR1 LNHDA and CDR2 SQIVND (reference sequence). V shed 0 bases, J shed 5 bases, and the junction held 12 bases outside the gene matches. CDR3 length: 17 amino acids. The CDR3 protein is CASSIETGTAGATEAFF. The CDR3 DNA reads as TGTGCCAGTAGTATAGAGACCGGGACAGCGGGTGCAACTGAAGCTTTCTTT.

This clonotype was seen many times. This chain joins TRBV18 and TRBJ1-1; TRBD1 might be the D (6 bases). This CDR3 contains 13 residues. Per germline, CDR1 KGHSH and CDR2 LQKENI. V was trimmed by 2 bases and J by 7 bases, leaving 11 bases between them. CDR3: CASSPRGVGEAFF. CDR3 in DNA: TGTGCCAGCTCACCAAGGGGGGTCGGTGAAGCTTTCTTT.

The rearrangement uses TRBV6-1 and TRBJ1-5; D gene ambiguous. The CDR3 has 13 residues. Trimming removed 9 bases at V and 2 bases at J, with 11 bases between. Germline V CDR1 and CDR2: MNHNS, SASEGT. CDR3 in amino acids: CASTRRGNQPQHF. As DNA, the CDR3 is TGTGCCAGTACCCGGAGGGGCAATCAGCCCCAGCATTTT.

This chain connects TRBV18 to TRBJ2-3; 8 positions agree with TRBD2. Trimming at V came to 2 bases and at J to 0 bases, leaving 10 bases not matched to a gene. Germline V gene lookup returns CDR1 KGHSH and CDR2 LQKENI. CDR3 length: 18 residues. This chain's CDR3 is CASSPVSSGSLSTDTQYF. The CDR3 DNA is TGTGCCAGCTCACCAGTTTCCAGCGGGAGCCTTAGCACAGATACGCAGTATTTT. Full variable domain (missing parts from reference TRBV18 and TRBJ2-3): NAGVMQNPRHLVRRRGQEARLRCSPMKGHSHVYWYRQLPEEGLKFMVYLQKENIIDESGMPKERFSAEFPKEGPSILRIQQVVRGDSAAYFCASSPVSSGSLSTDTQYFGPGTRLTVL.

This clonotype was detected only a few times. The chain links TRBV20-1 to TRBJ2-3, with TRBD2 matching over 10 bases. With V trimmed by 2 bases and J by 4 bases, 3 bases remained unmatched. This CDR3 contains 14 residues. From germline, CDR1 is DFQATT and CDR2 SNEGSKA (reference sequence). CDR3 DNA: TGCAGTGCTAGATCCGGGACTAGCGCAGATACGCAGTATTTT. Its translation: CSARSGTSADTQYF.

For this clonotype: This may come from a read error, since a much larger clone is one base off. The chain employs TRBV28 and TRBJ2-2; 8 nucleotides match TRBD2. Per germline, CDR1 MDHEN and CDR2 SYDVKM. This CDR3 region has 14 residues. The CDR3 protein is CASAGVGNTGEPFF. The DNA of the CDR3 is TGTGCCTCAGCGGGAGTAGGGAACACCGGGGAGCCGTTTTTT.

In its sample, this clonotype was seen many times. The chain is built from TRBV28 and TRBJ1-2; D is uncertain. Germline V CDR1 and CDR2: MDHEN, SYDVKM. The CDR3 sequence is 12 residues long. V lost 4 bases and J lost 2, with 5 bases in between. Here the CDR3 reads CASSWENYGYTF. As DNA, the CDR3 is TGTGCCAGCAGTTGGGAAAACTATGGCTACACCTTC.

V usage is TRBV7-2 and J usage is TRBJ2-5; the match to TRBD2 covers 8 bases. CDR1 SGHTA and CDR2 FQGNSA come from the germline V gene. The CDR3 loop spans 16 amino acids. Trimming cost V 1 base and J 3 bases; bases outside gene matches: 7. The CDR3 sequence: CASSLVIAGGKETQYF. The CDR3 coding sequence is TGTGCCAGCAGCTTAGTGATTGCGGGAGGAAAAGAGACCCAGTACTTC.

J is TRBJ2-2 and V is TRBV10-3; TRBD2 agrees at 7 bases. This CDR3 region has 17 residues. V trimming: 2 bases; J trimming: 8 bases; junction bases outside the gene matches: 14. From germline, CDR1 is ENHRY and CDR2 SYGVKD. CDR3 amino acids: CAISEPSLRRGGGELFF. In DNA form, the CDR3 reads TGTGCCATCAGTGAGCCTTCCCTAAGACGGGGAGGGGGGGAGCTGTTTTTT.

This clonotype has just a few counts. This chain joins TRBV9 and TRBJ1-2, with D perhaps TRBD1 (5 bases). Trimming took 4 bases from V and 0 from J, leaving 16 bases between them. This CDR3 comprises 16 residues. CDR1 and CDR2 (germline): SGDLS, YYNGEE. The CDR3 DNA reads TGTGCCAGCAGCACCCCCGCACCGACAGCTAACTATGGCTACACCTTC. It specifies CASSTPAPTANYGYTF.

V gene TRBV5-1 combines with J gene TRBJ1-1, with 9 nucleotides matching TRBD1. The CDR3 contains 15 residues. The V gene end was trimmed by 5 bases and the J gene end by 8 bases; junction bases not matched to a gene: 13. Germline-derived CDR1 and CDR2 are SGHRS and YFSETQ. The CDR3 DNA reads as TGCGCCAGCAGGGAACCCGGGACAGGGACACTAGAAGCTTTCTTT. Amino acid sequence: CASREPGTGTLEAFF.

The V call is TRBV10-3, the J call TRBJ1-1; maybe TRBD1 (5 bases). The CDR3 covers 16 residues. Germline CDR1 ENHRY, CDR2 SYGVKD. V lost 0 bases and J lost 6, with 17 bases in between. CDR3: CAISESGGEYIAEAFF. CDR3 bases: TGTGCCATCAGTGAGTCCGGGGGGGAATACATCGCTGAAGCTTTCTTT.

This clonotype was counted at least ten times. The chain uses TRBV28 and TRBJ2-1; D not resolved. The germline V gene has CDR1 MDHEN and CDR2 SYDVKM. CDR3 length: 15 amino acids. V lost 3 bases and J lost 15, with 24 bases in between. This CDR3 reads CASSFRLITATRRFF. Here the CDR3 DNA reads TGTGCCAGCAGTTTCCGCCTAATCACAGCCACTCGACGGTTCTTC.

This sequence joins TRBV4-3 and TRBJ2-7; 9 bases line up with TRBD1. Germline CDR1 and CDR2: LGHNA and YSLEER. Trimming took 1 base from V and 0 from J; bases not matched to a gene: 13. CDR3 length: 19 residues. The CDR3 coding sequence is TGCGCCAGCAGCCAAGTCTCACGGTTGAGGACAGGGGTCTCCTACGAGCAGTACTTC. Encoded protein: CASSQVSRLRTGVSYEQYF.

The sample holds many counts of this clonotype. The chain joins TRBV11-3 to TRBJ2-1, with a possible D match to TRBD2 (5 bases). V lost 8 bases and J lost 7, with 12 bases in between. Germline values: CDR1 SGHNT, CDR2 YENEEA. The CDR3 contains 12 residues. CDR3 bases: TGTGCCAGCCCCGTAAGAGGGAATGAGCAGTTCTTC. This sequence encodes CASPVRGNEQFF.

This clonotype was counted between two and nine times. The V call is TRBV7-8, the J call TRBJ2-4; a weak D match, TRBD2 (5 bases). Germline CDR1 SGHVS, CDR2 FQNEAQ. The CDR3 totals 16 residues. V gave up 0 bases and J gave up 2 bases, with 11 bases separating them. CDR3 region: CASSLAAGPPKNIQYF. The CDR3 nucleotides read TGTGCCAGCAGCTTAGCTGCGGGTCCTCCCAAAAACATTCAGTACTTC.

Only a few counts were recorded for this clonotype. The CDR3 reads CASSQDRTYSGNTIYF. CDR3 coding DNA: TGTGCCAGCAGCCAAGATAGGACTTACTCTGGAAACACCATATATTTT. The gene calls are TRBV4-2 and TRBJ1-3; D is undetermined. Germline V gene lookup returns CDR1 LGHNA and CDR2 YNFKEQ. CDR3 size: 16 residues. Trimming took 0 bases from V and 0 from J, leaving 9 bases between them.

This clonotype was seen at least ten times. The chain's CDR3 is CASSVATDTQYF. For the CDR3, the DNA is TGTGCCAGCAGCGTGGCCACAGATACGCAGTATTTT. This sequence joins TRBV9 and TRBJ2-3, with unresolved D. V shed 2 bases and J shed 2 bases, with 3 bases lying between them. Germline V CDR1 and CDR2: SGDLS, YYNGEE. This CDR3 has 12 residues. Based on the CDR3 plus reference TRBV9 and TRBJ2-3, the full variable domain is DSGVTQTPKHLITATGQRVTLRCSPRSGDLSVYWYQQSLDQGLQFLIQYYNGEERAKGNILERFSAQQFPDLHSELNLSSLELGDSALYFCASSVATDTQYFGPGTRLTVL.

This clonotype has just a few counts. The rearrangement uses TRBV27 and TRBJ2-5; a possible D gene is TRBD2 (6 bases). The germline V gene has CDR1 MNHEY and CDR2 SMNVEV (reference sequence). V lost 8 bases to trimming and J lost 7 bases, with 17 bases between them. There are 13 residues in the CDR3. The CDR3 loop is CASRGTGLRTQYF. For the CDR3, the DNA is TGTGCCAGCCGCGGGACGGGGCTAAGGACCCAGTACTTC.